The next 23 T cell receptor beta chains were all read from a single sample in a study of post-analysis software for immune sequencing data. General study points: A few TRBV segments were significantly more frequent in patients than in controls. TRBV5-6, TRBV5-1 and TRBV20-1 were among these segments.

The library was made from cDNA and included unique molecular identifiers. In TCRdb, the PCR reads were re-called with MiXCR into one record per CDR3 protein. The table has roughly 600,000 distinct CDR3 sequences, about 40% seen once; the top ten hold around 1.7%. Which antigens these TCRs recognize remains unknown. Input material: blood. The receptors come from a girl under 18 with multiple sclerosis.

In this sample, this clonotype turned up a few times. The chain recombines TRBV4-1 with TRBJ2-7, with D perhaps matching TRBD2 (5 bases). Germline CDR1 reads MGHRA; CDR2 reads YSYEKL. Trimming removed 2 bases from V and 7 bases from J, with 12 bases in between. This CDR3 has 13 amino acids. CDR3 loop: CASSQSTPGEQYF. CDR3 bases: TGCGCCAGCAGCCAAAGTACCCCGGGAGAGCAGTACTTC.

Worth noting for this clonotype: The junction departs from the called germline gene at one end, perhaps through a read error. The chain uses TRBV7-2 and TRBJ2-5, with no clear D. With the DNA end fitting TRBJ2-7 better, the J assignment may be wrong. CDR3 size: 12 residues. Per the germline V gene, CDR1 is SGHTA and CDR2 is FQGNSA. The CDR3 sequence is CVSSLAGYEQYF. The CDR3, as DNA: TGTGTCAGCAGCTTAGCAGGCTACGAGCAGTACTTC.

The rearrangement links TRBV5-5 to TRBJ2-1, with D tentatively TRBD1 or TRBD2 (5 bases each). Germline values: CDR1 SGHKS, CDR2 YYEKEE (reference sequence). V lost 2 bases and J lost 11, with 20 bases in between. This CDR3 region has 15 residues. CDR3 loop: CASSFSLGDYDKQFF. CDR3 bases: TGTGCCAGCAGCTTCTCCCTGGGGGATTACGATAAGCAGTTCTTC.

This clonotype was seen a few times. V gene TRBV29-1 combines with J gene TRBJ2-1; 11 bases agree with TRBD1. The germline gives CDR1 SQVTM, CDR2 ANQGSEA. The CDR3 is 13 residues long. V gave up 6 bases and J gave up 6 bases; unmatched junction bases: 4. The chain's CDR3 is CSVSGTGGNEQFF. The DNA for the CDR3 is TGCAGCGTATCCGGGACAGGGGGCAATGAGCAGTTCTTC.

The V gene is TRBV6-5, the J gene TRBJ2-1, with D perhaps TRBD2 (6 bases). This CDR3 comprises 15 residues. The germline gives CDR1 MNHEY, CDR2 SVGAGI. V was cut by 2 bases and J by 9 bases, with 17 bases left in between. CDR3: CASSYKFQVGGEQFF. DNA of the CDR3: TGTGCCAGCAGTTACAAGTTCCAAGTGGGGGGTGAGCAGTTCTTC.

The V and J genes are TRBV20-1 and TRBJ1-2; D is ambiguous. Germline CDR1 is DFQATT and CDR2 is SNEGSKA (reference sequence). CDR3 size: 14 residues. V lost 3 bases and J lost 0, with 11 bases in between. The CDR3 coding sequence is TGCAGTGCTAGGGTGGAGTCCTCTAACTATGGCTACACCTTC. Translation gives CSARVESSNYGYTF.

The J gene is TRBJ2-1, the V gene TRBV4-2; D ambiguous. V lost 3 bases and J 6 bases, leaving 9 bases between the germline ends. The CDR3 sequence is 13 residues long. Germline V lookup: CDR1 LGHNA, CDR2 YNFKEQ. This CDR3 reads CASSHGRFNEQFF. The CDR3 DNA follows: TGTGCCAGCAGCCATGGCCGTTTCAATGAGCAGTTCTTC.

This clonotype occurred a few times. The genes are TRBV20-1 and TRBJ2-1; 9 nucleotides match TRBD2. Unmatched junction bases numbered 2, after V lost 1 base and J lost 1 base. Looked up from germline, CDR1 is DFQATT and CDR2 is SNEGSKA (reference sequence). There are 15 residues in the CDR3. The CDR3 nucleotides read TGCAGTGCTAGAGTGACTAGCGGTTCCTACAATGAGCAGTTCTTC. Protein product: CSARVTSGSYNEQFF.

This clonotype was found once. The V call is TRBV5-1, the J call TRBJ2-1; unclear D gene. The CDR3 is 15 residues long. CDR1 is SGHRS, CDR2 YFSETQ, per germline. V was pared by 1 base and J by 7 bases, with 15 bases between. The CDR3 DNA reads as TGCGCCAGCAGCTTGTGGCAGAGCACCGGGAATGAGCAGTTCTTC. It yields the protein CASSLWQSTGNEQFF.

This clonotype was counted between two and nine times. This chain joins TRBV5-1 and TRBJ2-1; D ambiguous. V was clipped by 1 base and J by 10 bases, with 12 bases between them. The germline V gene has CDR1 SGHRS and CDR2 YFSETQ. The CDR3 totals 13 residues. CDR3 in DNA: TGCGCCAGCAGCTTGCACTACCCCCAAGAGCAGTTCTTC. It translates to CASSLHYPQEQFF.

This chain joins TRBV28 and TRBJ2-1; TRBD2 might be the D (7 bases). CDR3 length: 14 residues. Trimming shortened V by 6 bases and J by 10 bases, and 19 bases separated the two germline ends. CDR1 and CDR2 from the germline V gene are MDHEN and SYDVKM. DNA for the CDR3: TGTGCCAGCAGCACAGACGAGGAGGGGGGGGAGCAGTTCTTC. Protein product: CASSTDEEGGEQFF.

The chain couples TRBV10-3 to TRBJ2-7, with D perhaps matching TRBD1 (5 bases). Per the germline V gene, CDR1 is ENHRY and CDR2 is SYGVKD. V lost 7 bases, J lost 7 bases, and 17 bases lay in between. The CDR3 covers 13 residues. The CDR3 region is CAITTTGYNEQYF. CDR3 bases: TGTGCCATCACCACAACAGGCTACAATGAGCAGTACTTC.

This clonotype was counted only a few times. The chain links TRBV5-1 to TRBJ2-3; D possibly corresponds to TRBD1 (5 bases). V lost 0 bases, J lost 2 bases, and 16 bases lay in between. Germline V gene data show CDR1 as SGHRS and CDR2 as YFSETQ. The CDR3 loop spans 17 amino acids. CDR3 region: CASSLGLYLGLTDTQYF. As DNA, the CDR3 is TGCGCCAGCAGCTTGGGGCTTTATTTGGGGCTCACAGATACGCAGTATTTT.

This clonotype came up a few times. This chain uses TRBV20-1 with TRBJ2-4; 8 bases are shared with TRBD2. The DNA end favors TRBJ2-5, so the J call may be wrong. The germline V gene encodes CDR1 DFQATT and CDR2 SNEGSKA (reference sequence). The CDR3 extends over 16 amino acids. The CDR3 here is CSASPMEAGGQETQYF. Here the CDR3 DNA reads TGCAGTGCTAGCCCCATGGAGGCGGGGGGTCAAGAGACCCAGTACTTC.

This sequence joins TRBV9 and TRBJ2-3; 8 bases are a match to TRBD2. The CDR3 consists of 15 residues. Germline-derived CDR1 and CDR2 are SGDLS and YYNGEE. V trimming: 1 base; J trimming: 4 bases; junction bases outside the gene matches: 5. The CDR3 nucleotides read TGTGCCAGCAGCGTAAGGAGCGGGGGACCAGATACGCAGTATTTT. This encodes CASSVRSGGPDTQYF.

The chain uses TRBV20-1 and TRBJ2-3, with 8 bases matching TRBD2. V dropped 5 bases and J dropped 0; count of bases not matched to a gene: 10. Germline CDR1 reads DFQATT; CDR2 reads SNEGSKA (reference sequence). The CDR3 is 16 residues long. The CDR3 loop is CSALGAGGLSTDTQYF. The CDR3 DNA sequence: TGCAGTGCTTTAGGGGCGGGAGGTTTGAGCACAGATACGCAGTATTTT.

The chain couples TRBV2 to TRBJ1-1; no reliable D call. This CDR3 comprises 10 residues. The ends were cut back, 7 bases at V and 11 bases at J, with 11 bases in the middle. Germline V CDR1 and CDR2: SNHLY, FYNNEI. The CDR3 DNA follows: TGTGCCAGCATCGGAGGTGGGGCTTTCTTT. The encoded protein is CASIGGGAFF.

This clonotype was found a few times. The chain's CDR3 is CSAPLPGEYGYTF. For the CDR3, the DNA is TGCAGCGCCCCATTGCCAGGGGAGTATGGCTACACCTTC. V is TRBV29-1 and J is TRBJ1-2, with a weak D call TRBD1 (6 bases). This CDR3 has 13 amino acids. V was trimmed by 7 bases and J by 5 bases, leaving 17 bases between them. Looked up from germline, CDR1 is SQVTM and CDR2 is ANQGSEA.

This clonotype was counted a few times. The chain employs TRBV11-2 and TRBJ2-5, with a weak D call TRBD2 (5 bases). Germline CDR1 reads SGHAT; CDR2 reads FQNNGV. With 5 bases removed from V and 7 bases from J, the gap between germline ends came to 17 bases. This CDR3 comprises 14 residues. Here the CDR3 DNA reads TGTGCCAGCAGCCCCCCGACCCAAGAGGGGACCCAGTACTTC. As protein: CASSPPTQEGTQYF.

A word on this clonotype: Mismatch with germline at one junction end may stem from a read error. The chain is built from TRBV5-1 and TRBJ1-1; possibly TRBD1 for D (6 bases). The CDR3 extends over 16 amino acids. Per germline, CDR1 SGHRS and CDR2 YFSETQ. The CDR3 coding sequence is TGCACCAGCAGCTTGGACAGCCAGGGGAGTAACACTGAAGCTTTCTTT. Translation: CTSSLDSQGSNTEAFF.

The chain employs TRBV7-9 and TRBJ2-3; D possibly corresponds to TRBD2 (5 bases). Trimming cost V 7 bases and J 5 bases, with 10 bases left between them. Germline assignment: CDR1 SEHNR and CDR2 FQNEAQ (reference sequence). This CDR3 spans 12 amino acids. CDR3 nucleotide sequence: TGTGCCAGCAACCCCAGCGGAGATACGCAGTATTTT. Encoded protein: CASNPSGDTQYF.

This clonotype was counted between two and nine times. This chain joins TRBV12-3 or TRBV12-4 and TRBJ1-2, with D perhaps matching TRBD1 (5 bases). V was cut by 7 bases and J by 6 bases, with 27 bases left in between. The CDR3 contains 17 residues. The CDR3 DNA sequence: TGTGCCAGCACCCAAACGGCGAGGGCTGGGGGGATAAATGGCTACACCTTC. Amino acid sequence: CASTQTARAGGINGYTF.

The chain is built from TRBV12-3 or TRBV12-4 and TRBJ2-1; D unresolved. With 1 base removed from V and 8 bases from J, the gap between germline ends came to 15 bases. The CDR3 loop spans 15 amino acids. The DNA of the CDR3 is TGTGCCAGCAGTTTAGGGCAACCCGACTGGGATGAGCAGTTCTTC. Translated, it gives CASSLGQPDWDEQFF.